The subject of this entry is one T cell receptor beta chain. The antigen is unknown. These data come from a study of OX40 agonist ivuxolimab in advanced cancers. Notes on the study in general: Both blood CD4+ and CD8+ T cells showed clonal growth by week 6 at 0.1 to 3.0 mg/kg.

It was autoimmune disease history or systemic immunosuppression that excluded patients. Blood got drawn at baseline, again on cycle 4 day 1, and then on cycle 7 day 1. Produced via immunoSEQ multiplex PCR; TCRdb's table is partial and in-frame only. Of some 130,000 clones in the sample, around 93% were seen once. The CDR3 is made up of 15 amino acids. Per the germline V gene, CDR1 is KGHSH and CDR2 is LQKENI. V lost 1 base, J lost 5 bases, and 14 bases lay in between. This sequence was found in an adult with an advanced solid tumor such as melanoma, head and neck, liver or kidney cancer. Specimen: CD4+ or CD8+ T cells sorted from blood, collected in a trial of the OX40 agonist ivuxolimab. The chain recombines TRBV18 with TRBJ1-1, with D possibly matching TRBD1 (5 bases). The CDR3, as DNA: TGTGCCAGCTCACCACGTAAGGCGGGGGAGACTGAAGCTTTCTTT. It yields the protein CASSPRKAGETEAFF. Together with reference TRBV18 and TRBJ1-1, the CDR3 gives the full variable domain: NAGVMQNPRHLVRRRGQEARLRCSPMKGHSHVYWYRQLPEEGLKFMVYLQKENIIDESGMPKERFSAEFPKEGPSILRIQQVVRGDSAAYFCASSPRKAGETEAFFGQGTRLTVV.